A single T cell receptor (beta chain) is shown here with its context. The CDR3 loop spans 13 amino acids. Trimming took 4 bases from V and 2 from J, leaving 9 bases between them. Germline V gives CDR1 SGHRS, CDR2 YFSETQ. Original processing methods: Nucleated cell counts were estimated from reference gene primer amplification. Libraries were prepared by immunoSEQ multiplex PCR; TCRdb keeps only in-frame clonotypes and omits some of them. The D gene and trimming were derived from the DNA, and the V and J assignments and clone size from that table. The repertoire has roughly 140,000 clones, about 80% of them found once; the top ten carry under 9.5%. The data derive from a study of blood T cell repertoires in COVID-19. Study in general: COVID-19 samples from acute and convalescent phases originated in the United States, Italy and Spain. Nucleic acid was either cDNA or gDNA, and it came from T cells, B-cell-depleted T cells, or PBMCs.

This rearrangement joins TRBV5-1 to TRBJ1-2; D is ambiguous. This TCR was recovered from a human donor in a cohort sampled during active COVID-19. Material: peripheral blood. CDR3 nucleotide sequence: TGCGCCAGCAGCCAGGAAAAGAACTATGGCTACACCTTC. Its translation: CASSQEKNYGYTF.